These 30 T cell receptor beta chains originate from one sample sequenced in a study of blood T cells in healthy people across ages. Alongside a J-beta primer mix, a sample-barcoded 5' primer served in a second PCR lasting about 6 to 12 cycles. TCRdb re-derived calls from the 5' RACE reads in MiXCR, one entry per CDR3 protein. The sample includes roughly 1 million distinct CDR3 sequences, under 30% seen only once; the top ten take about 0.72%. Another study also made use of these data, one on T cells of mothers and their children.

Sequenced: blood. The receptors come from a girl aged 2 to 10 in good health.

The gene calls are TRBV7-2 and TRBJ1-2; a weak D match, TRBD1 (5 bases). Germline CDR1 SGHTA, CDR2 FQGNSA. The CDR3 consists of 17 residues. V lost 0 bases to trimming and J lost 7 bases, with 21 bases between them. The CDR3 bases are TGTGCCAGCAGCTTAGCGCCGGAGGGGTTCTTGGGGCGTGGCTACACCTTC. Its protein product is CASSLAPEGFLGRGYTF.

This clonotype came up a few times. This sequence joins TRBV3-1 and TRBJ2-1; 9 nucleotides agree with TRBD2. Germline values: CDR1 LGHDT, CDR2 YNNKEL (reference sequence). V was pared by 4 bases and J by 7 bases, with 5 bases of the junction left unmatched. CDR3 length: 14 amino acids. CDR3 region: CASSLRLAANEQFF. The CDR3 nucleotides read TGTGCCAGCAGCCTCCGACTAGCGGCGAATGAGCAGTTCTTC.

Only a few counts were recorded for this clonotype. The chain carries TRBV28 and TRBJ2-7; TRBD2 agrees at 7 bases. Germline CDR1 reads MDHEN; CDR2 reads SYDVKM. With 1 base clipped from V and 5 bases from J, the junction kept 14 bases outside the gene matches. The CDR3 extends over 17 amino acids. In nucleotides, the CDR3 is TGTGCCAGCAGTTTATTGTACCAGCGGGGAGAGCTTCACGAGCAGTACTTC. This gives the protein CASSLLYQRGELHEQYF.

The gene calls are TRBV20-1 and TRBJ2-5; 8 bases map to TRBD1. J was trimmed by 3 bases and V by 2 bases; bases with no gene match: 8. Germline V gives CDR1 DFQATT, CDR2 SNEGSKA (reference sequence). The CDR3 totals 15 residues. The CDR3 sequence: CSARSPGQGEETQYF. CDR3 in DNA: TGCAGTGCTAGATCGCCAGGACAGGGAGAAGAGACCCAGTACTTC.

The rearrangement links TRBV7-8 to TRBJ2-5; D may be TRBD1 (6 bases). Germline CDR1 SGHVS, CDR2 FQNEAQ. Trimming pared 1 base from V and 7 bases from J, leaving 19 bases between. This CDR3 comprises 16 residues. CDR3 DNA: TGTGCCAGCAGCTTAGTCGGACAGCACCTCCTTGGGACCCAGTACTTC. Its protein product is CASSLVGQHLLGTQYF.

This clonotype was counted a few times. CDR3 nucleotide sequence: TGCAGCGTTGAAGAGAGCAAATCAGAGACCCAGTACTTC. Protein: CSVEESKSETQYF. J is TRBJ2-5 and V is TRBV29-1; D unresolved. The CDR3 totals 13 residues. The V end lost 0 bases, the J end lost 4 bases, and 9 bases lay between the germline ends. Germline V lookup: CDR1 SQVTM, CDR2 ANQGSEA.

This clonotype turned up a few times. This chain joins TRBV18 and TRBJ2-5; possibly TRBD1 for D (6 bases). The J call is doubtful: the DNA matches TRBJ2-1 better. CDR1 is KGHSH and CDR2 is LQKENI in the germline V gene. CDR3 size: 15 residues. The CDR3: CASSPPQGRGNEQFF. The CDR3 region has the DNA TGTGCCAGCTCACCACCACAGGGTAGAGGGAATGAGCAGTTCTTC.

With regard to this clonotype: The junction departs from germline at one end; a sequencing error may be responsible. Here the CDR3 reads CSRGLAKTIQYF. The CDR3 bases are TGCAGTCGGGGCCTAGCCAAAACCATTCAGTACTTC. The chain joins TRBV20-1 to TRBJ2-4, with D perhaps being TRBD1 or TRBD2 (5 bases each). Germline loops: CDR1 DFQATT, CDR2 SNEGSKA (reference sequence). This CDR3 contains 12 residues.

The V and J genes are TRBV28 and TRBJ2-5, with D possibly TRBD1 on 6 matching bases. CDR1 and CDR2 from the germline V gene are MDHEN and SYDVKM. This CDR3 is 14 amino acids long. V gave up 7 bases and J gave up 4 bases, with 16 bases separating them. This CDR3 is CASIEQGPPETQYF. Here the CDR3 DNA reads TGTGCCAGCATCGAACAGGGACCACCAGAGACCCAGTACTTC.

The table lists this clonotype with a few counts. The V gene is TRBV6-5, the J gene TRBJ2-3; D is perhaps TRBD1 (5 bases). CDR3 length: 14 amino acids. The V end lost 4 bases, the J end lost 6 bases, and 14 bases lay between the germline ends. Looked up from germline, CDR1 is MNHEY and CDR2 is SVGAGI. In DNA, the CDR3 is TGTGCCAGCAGTTCCAGGGAAAGGTTGGATACGCAGTATTTT. It specifies CASSSRERLDTQYF.

This clonotype was seen a few times. The rearrangement joins TRBV28 to TRBJ2-7, with a possible D match to TRBD1 (6 bases). CDR3 length equals 14 residues. Germline V lookup: CDR1 MDHEN, CDR2 SYDVKM. V lost 6 bases, J lost 4 bases, and 16 bases lay in between. The CDR3 region has the DNA TGTGCCAGCAGGGGCCTCAGGACAGTGTACGAGCAGTACTTC. Amino acids: CASRGLRTVYEQYF.

This clonotype turned up a few times. The gene calls are TRBV6-2 or TRBV6-3 and TRBJ1-1; D is undetermined. Germline V gives CDR1 MNHEY, CDR2 SVGEGT. This CDR3 is 14 amino acids long. Trimming removed 4 bases at V and 0 bases at J, with 9 bases between. The CDR3 DNA is TGTGCCAGCAGTTTTGGAGTTTTGAACACTGAAGCTTTCTTT. It translates to CASSFGVLNTEAFF.

The chain combines TRBV6-1 with TRBJ2-7; no clear D. Germline V gene lookup returns CDR1 MNHNS and CDR2 SASEGT. The CDR3 contains 14 residues. Trimming stripped 1 base from V and 9 bases from J, with 16 bases between. CDR3 in DNA: TGTGCCAGCAGTGAAGGGGTTACACCGAAGGGGCAGTACTTC. It specifies CASSEGVTPKGQYF.

This clonotype was picked up one time. This chain uses TRBV27 with TRBJ2-3; D call uncertain. CDR3 size: 11 residues. Germline V CDR1 and CDR2: MNHEY, SMNVEV (reference sequence). The germline V and J ends were trimmed by 3 bases and 7 bases, with 5 bases remaining between them. This chain's CDR3 is CASSFDNTQYF. Written as DNA, the CDR3 is TGTGCCAGCAGTTTTGATAATACGCAGTATTTT.

The chain carries TRBV20-1 and TRBJ1-1; D unresolved. V was trimmed by 0 bases and J by 8 bases, leaving 13 bases between them. The CDR3 sequence is 13 residues long. Germline V CDR1 and CDR2: DFQATT, SNEGSKA (reference sequence). CDR3 residues: CSAREAATKEAFF. As DNA, the CDR3 is TGCAGTGCTAGAGAAGCGGCAACCAAGGAAGCTTTCTTT.

This clonotype was found a few times. This chain joins TRBV6-5 and TRBJ1-1; D might be TRBD1 (5 bases). The CDR3 has 16 residues. Germline CDR1 is MNHEY and CDR2 is SVGAGI. Trimming stripped 5 bases from V and 4 bases from J, with 20 bases between. CDR3 sequence (DNA): TGTGCCAGCAGTCAAAATCGACGGGGGTTATGCACTGAAGCTTTCTTT. Its translation: CASSQNRRGLCTEAFF.

This clonotype came up a few times. The rearrangement joins TRBV5-1 to TRBJ2-1; D is unresolved. The germline V gene encodes CDR1 SGHRS and CDR2 YFSETQ. CDR3 length: 15 residues. The V and J ends lost 0 bases and 0 bases respectively, with 7 bases between them. The CDR3 spells CASSLESSSYNEQFF. For the CDR3, the DNA is TGCGCCAGCAGCTTGGAATCGAGCTCCTACAATGAGCAGTTCTTC.

The chain carries TRBV28 and TRBJ1-5; D uncertain. V was clipped by 10 bases and J by 7 bases, with 14 bases between them. This CDR3 region has 12 residues. Per germline, CDR1 MDHEN and CDR2 SYDVKM. The CDR3 sequence: CATRGRLQPQHF. The DNA for the CDR3 is TGTGCCACCAGAGGTAGGCTGCAGCCCCAGCATTTT.

This chain connects TRBV28 to TRBJ2-7, with a tentative D call TRBD1 (5 bases). The CDR3 loop spans 13 amino acids. Germline lookup yields CDR1 MDHEN and CDR2 SYDVKM. V lost 4 bases, J lost 4 bases, and 11 bases lay in between. The DNA of the CDR3 is TGTGCCAGCAGTTCGACAGCACCATACGAGCAGTACTTC. Translated, it gives CASSSTAPYEQYF.

Only a few counts were recorded for this clonotype. V usage is TRBV21-1 and J usage is TRBJ2-7; the table gives TRBD1 as D, unverified against the DNA. TRBV21-1 represents a pseudogene. This CDR3 has 17 amino acids. The CDR3 DNA is TGTGCCAGCAGCAAAGCGAGGGGACAGGGGTTTTGGAGCGAGCAGTACTTC. Amino acid sequence: CASSKARGQGFWSEQYF.

This clonotype was counted only a few times. The chain employs TRBV20-1 and TRBJ2-3, with D hard to call. Deletions cut 3 bases from V and 3 bases from J, with 7 bases between. This CDR3 contains 12 residues. CDR1 and CDR2 (germline): DFQATT, SNEGSKA (reference sequence). The CDR3: CSARSLTDTQYF. DNA for the CDR3: TGCAGTGCTAGGTCCCTTACAGATACGCAGTATTTT.

The V gene is TRBV28, the J gene TRBJ2-3, with a weak D call TRBD2 (6 bases). This CDR3 is built from 16 residues. V was pared by 6 bases and J by 3 bases, with 19 bases between. Germline CDR1 is MDHEN and CDR2 is SYDVKM. The CDR3 protein is CASSPTSIVGTDTQYF. DNA of the CDR3: TGTGCCAGCAGCCCGACTAGTATAGTGGGGACAGATACGCAGTATTTT.

This clonotype has a handful of counts. The V call is TRBV9, the J call TRBJ2-5, with 9 bases that match TRBD2. The CDR3 covers 16 residues. Germline trimming cut 4 bases from V and 2 bases from J; bases unmatched to any gene: 9. Germline CDR1 SGDLS, CDR2 YYNGEE. The CDR3 loop reads CASSRMELAGQETQYF. The CDR3, as DNA: TGTGCCAGCAGCCGAATGGAGCTAGCGGGGCAAGAGACCCAGTACTTC.

This clonotype has just a few counts. The CDR3 is CASRDPDGGDTQYF. Written as DNA, the CDR3 is TGCGCCAGCAGGGACCCGGACGGGGGAGATACGCAGTATTTT. This chain links TRBV5-1 with TRBJ2-3, with D maybe TRBD2 (6 bases). This CDR3 is built from 14 residues. Trimming took 5 bases from V and 5 from J, leaving 15 bases between them. CDR1 is SGHRS, CDR2 YFSETQ, per germline.

The chain carries TRBV7-2 and TRBJ2-2, with D possibly TRBD1 on 6 matching bases. Germline values: CDR1 SGHTA, CDR2 FQGNSA. The CDR3 extends over 14 amino acids. Between the trimmed V and J ends, which lost 2 bases and 6 bases, there was a span of 10 bases. In DNA, the CDR3 is TGTGCCAGCAGCTTATTCAGGGGCCCCGGGGAGCTGTTTTTT. Protein sequence: CASSLFRGPGELFF.

This clonotype was detected only a few times. The V call is TRBV7-9, the J call TRBJ2-1; D is ambiguous. The ends were cut back, 5 bases at V and 2 bases at J, with 10 bases in the middle. CDR3 length equals 14 residues. Germline assignment: CDR1 SEHNR and CDR2 FQNEAQ (reference sequence). CDR3 residues: CASSNGPTYNEQFF. The CDR3 region has the DNA TGTGCCAGCAGCAACGGACCGACCTACAATGAGCAGTTCTTC.

This sequence joins TRBV20-1 and TRBJ2-5, with TRBD2 matching over 8 bases. Germline values: CDR1 DFQATT, CDR2 SNEGSKA (reference sequence). The CDR3 consists of 15 residues. J lost 0 bases, V lost 0 bases, and 3 bases had no gene match. CDR3 sequence reads: CSARETSAYQETQYF. The CDR3 DNA is TGCAGTGCTAGAGAGACTAGCGCCTACCAAGAGACCCAGTACTTC.

Of note for this clonotype: A much larger clone lies a single base off, so this may be a read error. V is TRBV6-5 and J is TRBJ1-2; 7 bases fit TRBD1. The CDR3 has 14 residues. V lost 7 bases, J lost 4 bases, and 9 bases stayed unmatched. The V gene's germline CDR1 is MNHEY and CDR2 SVGAGI. The CDR3 sequence is CASTRLQGTYGYTF. The CDR3 DNA reads as TGTGCCAGCACCCGTCTACAGGGGACCTATGGCTACACCTTC.

This clonotype was counted between two and nine times. CDR3 DNA sequence: TGCGCCAGCAGTGCCCCCTACTCGGGCCAAAGCTCCTACGAGCAGTACTTC. Translated, it gives CASSAPYSGQSSYEQYF. The gene calls are TRBV10-2 and TRBJ2-7; D not certain. The V end lost 4 bases, the J end lost 0 bases, and 19 bases lay between the germline ends. Germline V lookup: CDR1 WSHSY, CDR2 SAAADI. The CDR3 runs to 17 residues.

In its sample, this clonotype was seen a few times. The chain has TRBV20-1 and TRBJ2-3; 7 nucleotides line up with TRBD2. The CDR3 totals 14 residues. Per germline, CDR1 DFQATT and CDR2 SNEGSKA (reference sequence). V shed 6 bases and J 3 bases; nucleotides not matched to a gene: 9. CDR3 bases: TGCAGTGCAACTACCGGGGGGAAAACAGATACGCAGTATTTT. Amino acid sequence: CSATTGGKTDTQYF.